This TCR beta chain was recorded in a study of T cells in localized non-small cell lung cancer. As for this clone: The antigen remains unidentified.

Study-level results: Owing to sequencing of a solitary tumor region, heterogeneity cannot be discounted. Compared with tumor, uninvolved adjacent lung displayed greater T cell clonality, ranking highest overall.

The CDR3 contains 14 residues. Germline CDR1 and CDR2: SGHRS and YFSETQ. The V and J ends lost 3 bases and 0 bases respectively, with 6 bases between them. Profiled with immunoSEQ multiplex PCR; TCRdb holds only in-frame clones, not every one. The sample holds over 8,500 clones, about 85% seen once. The starting material was peripheral blood, obtained before any cancer treatment. The source of this sequence is a male donor at least 60 years old with stage III lung adenocarcinoma. This rearrangement joins TRBV5-1 to TRBJ2-2; D unclear. For the CDR3, the DNA is TGCGCCAGCAGCTCTCTAGCGAACACCGGGGAGCTGTTTTTT. Translating it yields CASSSLANTGELFF.